The sequence of this TCR beta chain was determined in a study of T-cell reconstitution after alpha-beta-depleted transplantation in children. Study-wide results and caveats: Surviving recipient T cells and thymic progenitors produced the high day-60 TCRbeta diversity seen in some patients. Diversity and T-cell counts at one year after transplant derived mostly from new T cells. By about two months after transplant, alpha-beta T cells reportedly arose from several hundred graft clones that had expanded.

Unique molecular identifiers were incorporated into the prepared TCRbeta library. A single record per CDR3 protein comes from TCRdb applying MiXCR to the PCR reads. The table lists around 100,000 distinct CDR3 sequences, approximately 6% of them singletons. This clonotype has a count of ten or more. Its antigen is currently unknown. CDR3 length equals 16 residues. The V segment lost 6 bases and the J segment 3 bases; nucleotides outside the gene matches: 4. Germline values: CDR1 ENHRY, CDR2 SYGVKD. The sample consisted of PBMCs, mostly from graft donor cells, taken 60 days after TCRalphabeta/CD19-depleted stem cell transplant. V is TRBV10-3 and J is TRBJ2-3; TRBD2 aligns across 15 bases. This clonotype originated in a female patient between 2 and 10 years old who had a stem cell transplant for Fanconi anemia, so the T cells may come from the graft donor. CDR3 coding DNA: TGTGCCATCAGGCCGGGACTAGCGGGGGGTACAGATACGCAGTATTTT. Translation: CAIRPGLAGGTDTQYF.